This T cell receptor beta chain was found in a study of shared clonotypes between healthy human individuals. Study as a whole: The donor pool was made up of two women and a few men aged 18 to 49.

Running of the assay took place at deep level. The data were produced by immunoSEQ multiplex PCR, yet TCRdb's version contains in-frame clones alone and is incomplete. The repertoire has approximately 2.1 million clones, more than 85% of them found once; the top ten carry about 0.39%. With regard to this clone: The antigen remains undetermined.

Study results and limitations: A reduction in generation probabilities was seen for non-shared clonotypes relative to those shared by all four donors. With a few donors compared, 5% to 5.5% of naive CD4 clonotypes were shared.

The origin of this receptor is a man between 18 and 35 years old in good health. Some clones in this sample may be carry-over from other donors' samples. Material for sequencing was naive CD4+ T cells from PBMCs. Subset given: CD45RA+ positively selected.

The DNA for the CDR3 is TGTGCCAGCACCACCCCGGGAGGGGCTGAAGCTTTCTTT. Its translation is CASTTPGGAEAFF. The chain is built from TRBV25-1 and TRBJ1-1; maybe TRBD1 (5 bases). CDR3 length: 13 residues. Germline V gene data show CDR1 as MGHDK and CDR2 as SYGVNS. V was clipped by 7 bases and J by 6 bases, with 15 bases between them.